Listed here are 25 T cell receptor beta chains from one sample, sequenced in a study of blood T cell repertoires in COVID-19. The repertoire was sequenced with immunoSEQ multiplex PCR; TCRdb's copy has only in-frame clones and lacks some. The sample carries tens of thousands of clones, approximately 83% recorded once. Sequenced sample: peripheral blood. Receptor source: a human donor in a cohort sampled during active COVID-19. The donor label of this sample is uncertain.

CDR3 in amino acids: CASSRDRGGYEQYF. The CDR3 DNA follows: TGTGCCAGCAGCCGGGACAGGGGAGGTTACGAGCAGTACTTC. The chain carries TRBV7-2 and TRBJ2-7, with 10 positions matching TRBD1. The CDR3 loop spans 14 amino acids. Per the germline V gene, CDR1 is SGHTA and CDR2 is FQGNSA. The J segment lost 4 bases and the V segment lost 5 bases, leaving 5 bases of the junction unmatched.

This clone was observed once. The J gene is TRBJ2-5, the V gene TRBV19; D ambiguous. Germline lookup yields CDR1 LNHDA and CDR2 SQIVND (reference sequence). This CDR3 region has 15 residues. The V and J ends lost 6 bases and 3 bases respectively, with 17 bases between them. The CDR3 nucleotides are TGTGCCAGTAGCATTCATGGCCAGAAAAAAGAGACCCAGTACTTC. Its protein is CASSIHGQKKETQYF.

This clone is termed medium-sized. CDR3 nucleotides: TGCGCCAGCGCTGAAGCGACAGGGGGCGAGCAGTACTTC. This codes for CASAEATGGEQYF. The V and J genes are TRBV10-2 and TRBJ2-7; 9 bases are shared with TRBD1. V was clipped by 8 bases and J by 6 bases; unmatched bases: 8. This CDR3 has 13 residues. CDR1 and CDR2 (germline): WSHSY, SAAADI.

This chain joins TRBV4-3 and TRBJ2-7; 9 bases align to TRBD1. In germline, CDR1 is LGHNA, CDR2 YSLEER. This CDR3 is built from 18 residues. V lost 0 bases, J lost 2 bases, and 11 bases stayed unmatched. The CDR3 here is CASSQDWVGDRVPYEQYF. The CDR3 DNA is TGCGCCAGCAGCCAAGATTGGGTGGGGGACAGGGTACCCTACGAGCAGTACTTC.

V is TRBV9 and J is TRBJ2-5; D gene unclear. Germline values: CDR1 SGDLS, CDR2 YYNGEE. This CDR3 has 15 amino acids. V lost 7 bases to trimming and J lost 6 bases, with 22 bases between them. Here the CDR3 reads CASPGGPYEEKTQYF. The CDR3 DNA reads as TGTGCCAGCCCCGGTGGGCCCTACGAAGAGAAGACCCAGTACTTC.

The chain uses TRBV2 and TRBJ1-5, with D possibly matching TRBD1 (5 bases). The germline gives CDR1 SNHLY, CDR2 FYNNEI. This CDR3 region has 16 residues. Trimming cost V 6 bases and J 0 bases, with 15 bases left between them. Here the CDR3 DNA reads TGTGCCAGCAGCGCCCTCAGGGTTCGTAGCAATCAGCCCCAGCATTTT. It specifies CASSALRVRSNQPQHF.

The V call is TRBV25-1, the J call TRBJ1-4; 9 bases line up with TRBD1. Germline assignment: CDR1 MGHDK and CDR2 SYGVNS. This CDR3 comprises 15 residues. Trimming at V came to 3 bases and at J to 8 bases, leaving 7 bases not matched to a gene. The CDR3 sequence is CASSDLTGGGEKLFF. The CDR3 bases are TGTGCCAGCAGTGACTTGACAGGGGGGGGCGAAAAACTGTTTTTT.

The chain has TRBV6-6 and TRBJ1-4; 7 bases match TRBD1. This CDR3 has 15 residues. The junction had 1 base not matched to a gene; V was cut back by 0 bases and J by 3 bases. Germline CDR1 MNHNY, CDR2 SVGAGI (reference sequence). The CDR3 region has the DNA TGTGCCAGCAGTTACTCGAGGGGGCCTAATGAAAAACTGTTTTTT. Its translation: CASSYSRGPNEKLFF.

The chain joins TRBV11-1 to TRBJ2-7, with 7 positions matching TRBD1. Trimming at V came to 1 base and at J to 7 bases, leaving 4 bases not matched to a gene. In germline, CDR1 is SGHAT, CDR2 FQDESV (reference sequence). This CDR3 is built from 13 residues. Here the CDR3 DNA reads TGTGCCAGCAGCTTAGAAAGGGGGCAAGAGCAGTACTTC. Translated, it gives CASSLERGQEQYF.

The table lists this clone with a count of one. The limits of the CDR3 on the DNA are not certain, so only TCRdb's listed CDR3 is given. The chain recombines TRBV12-3 or TRBV12-4 with TRBJ2-7; the listed D gene, TRBD2, was not tested against the DNA. Counting both end residues, the CDR3 totals 11 amino acids. The CDR3 sequence: CASSTSYEQYF.

This chain links TRBV4-1 with TRBJ1-1, with D maybe TRBD1 (5 bases). Germline loops: CDR1 MGHRA, CDR2 YSYEKL. Deletions cut 0 bases from V and 3 bases from J, with 11 bases between. The CDR3 has 15 amino acids. The CDR3 coding sequence is TGCGCCAGCAGCCAAGATTGGGGAGGGGACACTGAAGCTTTCTTT. Translating gives CASSQDWGGDTEAFF.

The chain combines TRBV19 with TRBJ2-2, with TRBD2 matching 12 bases. Germline V gene sequence: CDR1 LNHDA, CDR2 SQIVND (reference sequence). This CDR3 contains 19 residues. The V segment lost 3 bases and the J segment 0 bases; nucleotides outside the gene matches: 8. The chain's CDR3 is CASSMWLAGGHANTGELFF. The CDR3 nucleotides read TGTGCCAGTAGTATGTGGCTAGCGGGGGGGCATGCGAACACCGGGGAGCTGTTTTTT. Complete variable domain (other parts from reference TRBV19 and TRBJ2-2): DGGITQSPKYLFRKEGQNVTLSCEQNLNHDAMYWYRQDPGQGLRLIYYSQIVNDFQKGDIAEGYSVSREKKESFPLTVTSAQKNPTAFYLCASSMWLAGGHANTGELFFGEGSRLTVL.

The CDR3 DNA reads as TGTGCCAGCAGCGTAGGGACACTTTCGGTCTTCTCTGGAAACACCATATATTTT. It translates to CASSVGTLSVFSGNTIYF. This chain connects TRBV9 to TRBJ1-3; weak D call: TRBD1 (5 bases). Trimming stripped 0 bases from V and 0 bases from J, with 16 bases between. This CDR3 region has 18 residues. CDR1 is SGDLS and CDR2 is YYNGEE in the germline V gene.

The chain carries TRBV6-4 and TRBJ2-3; TRBD1 aligns across 9 bases. V was clipped by 2 bases and J by 4 bases; unmatched bases: 7. Germline loops: CDR1 MRHNA, CDR2 SNTAGT. The CDR3 is 16 residues long. CDR3 in DNA: TGTGCCAGCAGTGACCGGGGGACAGGGAACCCAGATACGCAGTATTTT. It is translated as CASSDRGTGNPDTQYF.

The chain couples TRBV15 to TRBJ2-6; D might be TRBD2 (5 bases). CDR3 length: 15 residues. Germline V gene sequence: CDR1 LNHNV, CDR2 YYDKDF (reference sequence). V was shortened by 1 base and J by 1 base, with 5 bases between the two germline ends. In DNA form, the CDR3 reads TGTGCCACCAGCAGAGCGGGGTCTGGGGCCAACGTCCTGACTTTC. As protein: CATSRAGSGANVLTF.

The chain recombines TRBV29-1 with TRBJ2-6; D is possibly TRBD1 (6 bases). Trimming shortened V by 0 bases and J by 0 bases, and 12 bases separated the two germline ends. Germline V gene sequence: CDR1 SQVTM, CDR2 ANQGSEA. The CDR3 runs 17 residues. This chain's CDR3 is CSVEDWGHSSGANVLTF. The DNA for the CDR3 is TGCAGCGTTGAAGACTGGGGGCACAGCTCTGGGGCCAACGTCCTGACTTTC.

This sequence joins TRBV15 and TRBJ1-5; TRBD1 is a possible D gene (5 bases). Germline V gene lookup returns CDR1 LNHNV and CDR2 YYDKDF (reference sequence). CDR3 length: 16 residues. V gave up 3 bases and J gave up 4 bases, with 16 bases separating them. The CDR3, as DNA: TGTGCCACCAGCAGCAGGAGGGGCCAGGGAAATCAGCCCCAGCATTTT. Its protein product is CATSSRRGQGNQPQHF.

The V call is TRBV10-3, the J call TRBJ1-2; 7 bases align to TRBD1. The CDR3 length is 19 residues. Germline trimming cut 2 bases from V and 5 bases from J; bases unmatched to any gene: 20. Per the germline V gene, CDR1 is ENHRY and CDR2 is SYGVKD. CDR3 DNA sequence: TGTGCCATCAGTGAGCCGCAATCCAGGGTCGCGACAGGGCGATATGGCTACACCTTC. Its protein is CAISEPQSRVATGRYGYTF.

This chain joins TRBV5-6 and TRBJ1-2, with D unclear. The CDR3 extends over 14 amino acids. The germline V gene has CDR1 SGHDT and CDR2 YYEEEE. Trimming removed 0 bases at V and 8 bases at J, with 14 bases between. The CDR3 DNA reads TGTGCCAGCAGCTTGGCCCCGGGGTCGCGGGGCTACACCTTC. The encoded protein is CASSLAPGSRGYTF. Complete variable domain (other parts from reference TRBV5-6 and TRBJ1-2): DAGVTQSPTHLIKTRGQQVTLRCSPKSGHDTVSWYQQALGQGPQFIFQYYEEEERQRGNFPDRFSGHQFPNYSSELNVNALLLGDSALYLCASSLAPGSRGYTFGSGTRLTVV.

V is TRBV28 and J is TRBJ2-1; maybe TRBD2 (7 bases). The germline V and J ends were trimmed by 5 bases and 6 bases, with 26 bases remaining between them. The length of the CDR3 is 18 residues. Germline V gene sequence: CDR1 MDHEN, CDR2 SYDVKM. CDR3 sequence: CASSLTSGGPKSTNEQFF. The CDR3 coding sequence is TGTGCCAGCAGTCTAACATCGGGGGGCCCCAAAAGTACCAATGAGCAGTTCTTC.

The rearrangement joins TRBV25-1 to TRBJ1-6; D is perhaps TRBD1 (6 bases). CDR1 is MGHDK and CDR2 is SYGVNS in the germline V gene. The CDR3 covers 14 residues. Trimming shortened V by 2 bases and J by 7 bases, and 9 bases separated the two germline ends. The CDR3 loop is CASSETGLNSPLHF. The CDR3 DNA sequence: TGTGCCAGCAGTGAAACAGGGTTGAATTCACCCCTCCACTTT.

The rearrangement links TRBV2 to TRBJ2-5; 8 bases align to TRBD2. The CDR3 loop spans 14 amino acids. Germline V lookup: CDR1 SNHLY, CDR2 FYNNEI. V shed 3 bases, J shed 5 bases, and the junction held 5 bases outside the gene matches. CDR3 region: CASSDTGGLETQYF. The CDR3 DNA follows: TGTGCCAGCAGTGACACGGGGGGGCTGGAGACCCAGTACTTC.

This chain connects TRBV7-2 to TRBJ2-3; 14 nucleotides line up with TRBD2. The CDR3 spans 16 residues. Trimming removed 5 bases from V and 4 bases from J; junction bases left unmatched: 5. Germline V gene data show CDR1 as SGHTA and CDR2 as FQGNSA. The CDR3 spells CASSPTSGGVPDTQYF. In DNA, the CDR3 is TGTGCCAGCAGCCCGACTAGCGGGGGGGTCCCAGATACGCAGTATTTT.

The chain carries TRBV7-2 and TRBJ1-6; D is unclear. The CDR3 sequence is 13 residues long. V was cut by 1 base and J by 7 bases, with 5 bases left in between. The germline gives CDR1 SGHTA, CDR2 FQGNSA. CDR3 nucleotides: TGTGCCAGCAGCTTAGACAGAAATTCACCCCTCCACTTT. It specifies CASSLDRNSPLHF.

The CDR3 bases are TGTGCCAGCAGCGTCCGGGACAGGGGCTACGAGCAGTACTTC. Residues: CASSVRDRGYEQYF. The rearrangement joins TRBV9 to TRBJ2-7; 10 bases map to TRBD1. The CDR3 is 14 residues long. Germline V CDR1 and CDR2: SGDLS, YYNGEE. Germline trimming cut 2 bases from V and 3 bases from J; bases unmatched to any gene: 2.